One and the same sample provided the 10 T cell receptor beta chains below, sequenced in a study of OX40 agonist ivuxolimab in advanced cancers. Some clones are missing from TCRdb's copy, which holds only in-frame ones; the method was immunoSEQ multiplex PCR. The table lists approximately 87,000 clones, about 90% of them singletons. The sample consisted of CD4+ or CD8+ T cells sorted from blood, taken in a trial of the OX40 agonist ivuxolimab. The receptors originated from an adult with an advanced solid tumor such as melanoma, head and neck, liver or kidney cancer.

The chain is built from TRBV11-2 and TRBJ1-4; no reliable D call. Trimming left V 8 bases short and J 4 bases short, with 11 bases between. This CDR3 has 13 amino acids. Germline assignment: CDR1 SGHAT and CDR2 FQNNGV. The CDR3 sequence is CASSRLGNEKLFF. CDR3 DNA sequence: TGTGCCAGCTCCCGGTTGGGTAATGAAAAACTGTTTTTT.

This clone was recorded only once. J is TRBJ2-5 and V is TRBV29-1; tentative D call: TRBD2 (6 bases). CDR1 SQVTM and CDR2 ANQGSEA come from the germline V gene. The V gene lost 4 bases and the J gene lost 2 bases, with 11 bases spanning the gap. CDR3 size: 13 residues. In nucleotides, the CDR3 is TGCAGCGTTGCATTAGCGGTACAAGAGACCCAGTACTTC. It yields the protein CSVALAVQETQYF.

The chain has TRBV6-5 and TRBJ1-2, with D unclear. The CDR3 has 13 amino acids. Trimming removed 4 bases at V and 4 bases at J, with 10 bases between. CDR1 and CDR2 from the germline V gene are MNHEY and SVGAGI. CDR3 sequence: CASSLIAFYGYTF. The CDR3, as DNA: TGTGCCAGCAGTTTGATCGCATTCTATGGCTACACCTTC.

The rearrangement joins TRBV5-1 to TRBJ2-1; possibly TRBD1 for D (6 bases). The ends were cut back, 7 bases at V and 6 bases at J, with 14 bases in the middle. The CDR3 is made up of 13 amino acids. Germline values: CDR1 SGHRS, CDR2 YFSETQ. For the CDR3, the DNA is TGCGCCAGCTACAGGGATTTAGTCAATGAGCAGTTCTTC. This codes for CASYRDLVNEQFF.

The chain links TRBV7-9 to TRBJ2-7; D is possibly TRBD1 (5 bases). The CDR3 spans 13 residues. Trimming cost V 0 bases and J 2 bases, with 5 bases left between them. From germline, CDR1 is SEHNR and CDR2 FQNEAQ (reference sequence). In DNA form, the CDR3 reads TGTGCCAGCAGCTTAGCGGGGCCCTACGAGCAGTACTTC. Amino acid sequence: CASSLAGPYEQYF.

CDR3 nucleotide sequence: TGTGCCAGCAGCTTACTCGAGTTAACCCAACTCTCTGGGGCCAACGTCCTGACTTTC. Translation: CASSLLELTQLSGANVLTF. This chain connects TRBV7-9 to TRBJ2-6; no reliable D call. The germline V gene has CDR1 SEHNR and CDR2 FQNEAQ (reference sequence). The CDR3 loop spans 19 amino acids. V dropped 2 bases and J dropped 0 bases, with 17 bases sitting between them.

The V gene is TRBV4-1, the J gene TRBJ2-2, with 11 bases aligning to TRBD1. This CDR3 spans 15 amino acids. Germline CDR1 and CDR2: MGHRA and YSYEKL. V lost 4 bases to trimming and J lost 7 bases; unmatched junction nucleotides: 5. CDR3 loop: CASSLGQGAGGELFF. CDR3 DNA: TGCGCCAGCAGCCTAGGACAGGGGGCGGGCGGGGAGCTGTTTTTT.

In this sample, this clone turned up a few times. This chain joins TRBV5-6 and TRBJ2-5; 7 bases align to TRBD1. This CDR3 is built from 14 residues. With V trimmed by 5 bases and J by 5 bases, 9 bases remained unmatched. The germline CDR1 and CDR2 sequences are SGHDT and YYEEEE. The chain's CDR3 is CASRRDRAMETQYF. CDR3 nucleotides: TGTGCCAGCAGACGAGACAGGGCGATGGAGACCCAGTACTTC.

A word on this clone: A junction boundary mismatches the germline segment, possibly from a read error. The chain employs TRBV18 and TRBJ2-4; D uncertain. Germline assignment: CDR1 KGHSH and CDR2 LQKENI. CDR3 length: 15 residues. As DNA, the CDR3 is TGTGCCAGCTCCCCACTCACCTTGACCAAAAACATTCAGTACTTC. This codes for CASSPLTLTKNIQYF.

The chain carries TRBV11-2 and TRBJ2-3, with TRBD2 matching 14 bases. The CDR3 sequence is 16 residues long. J gave up 4 bases and V 3 bases, and 3 bases lay outside the gene matches. Germline V CDR1 and CDR2: SGHAT, FQNNGV. The chain's CDR3 is CASSFRLAGGPDTQYF. For the CDR3, the DNA is TGTGCCAGCAGCTTTCGACTAGCGGGAGGGCCAGATACGCAGTATTTT.